This is a list of T cell receptor beta chains from one sample in a study of Graves' ophthalmopathy and Graves' hyperthyroidism. A single record per CDR3 protein comes from TCRdb applying MiXCR to the multiplex PCR reads. The sample has under 400,000 distinct CDR3 sequences; roughly a sixth are singletons. Material: peripheral blood. Receptors originate from an adult man with Graves' ophthalmopathy. Each CDR3 is given with its conserved first and last residue. The D gene is left open where the match is weak. Clone size is not always given. Where it is, it says once, few, many or a class for expanded clones.

d_call j_call v_call clone_size cdr3_length cdr3_aa cdr3_nt
TRBD2 TRBJ2-7 TRBV7-2 many 16 CASSLSRSGGASEQYF TGTGCCAGCAGCTTAAGTAGGAGCGGGGGGGCGTCTGAGCAGTACTTC
TRBD1 TRBJ1-3 TRBV6-5 many 16 CASSYQGQGSGNTIYF TGTGCCAGCAGTTATCAAGGACAGGGGTCTGGAAACACCATATATTTT
. TRBJ2-2 TRBV2 many 13 CASSQGAPGELFF TGTGCCAGCAGCCAGGGTGCGCCCGGGGAGCTGTTTTTT
. TRBJ1-6 TRBV5-1 many 14 CASSLNRVDSPLHF TGCGCCAGCAGCTTAAACAGGGTGGACTCACCCCTCCACTTT
TRBD1 TRBJ1-2 TRBV7-2 . 16 CASSLAIGQGTYGYTF TGTGCCAGCAGCTTAGCGATCGGACAGGGGACGTATGGCTACACCTTC
. TRBJ2-5 TRBV29-1 many 12 CSLRTIQETQYF TGCAGCCTAAGGACCATCCAAGAGACCCAGTACTTC
. TRBJ1-5 TRBV3-1 many 15 CASSQDGGSNQPQHF TGTGCCAGCAGCCAAGATGGAGGTAGCAATCAGCCCCAGCATTTT
. TRBJ1-1 TRBV30 many 13 CAWNFGRTAEAFF TGTGCCTGGAATTTTGGGAGGACCGCTGAAGCTTTCTTT
. TRBJ1-5 TRBV5-1 many 15 CASSLAGTSNQPQHF TGCGCCAGCAGCTTGGCTGGGACTAGCAATCAGCCCCAGCATTTT
. TRBJ1-2 TRBV6-1 . 13 CASSETGNGDYTF TGTGCCAGCAGTGAAACAGGCAATGGGGACTACACCTTC
TRBD2 TRBJ2-2 TRBV30 many 16 CAWSGGLAGFAGELFF TGTGCCTGGAGCGGGGGACTAGCGGGATTTGCCGGGGAGCTGTTTTTT
TRBD1 TRBJ2-7 TRBV29-1 many 12 CSVYRGVGEQYF TGCAGCGTCTACAGGGGAGTTGGCGAGCAGTACTTC
. TRBJ1-5 TRBV28 many 15 CASSHRGEVQQPQHF TGTGCCAGCAGCCACCGAGGGGAGGTGCAACAGCCCCAGCATTTT
. TRBJ1-5 TRBV4-1 many 17 CASSQEAGRIGNQPQHF TGCGCCAGCAGCCAAGAAGCAGGGAGGATTGGCAATCAGCCCCAGCATTTT
TRBD1 TRBJ1-1 TRBV15 few 17 CATSRDAQGVRYSEAFF TGTGCCACCAGCAGAGATGCGCAGGGGGTTAGGTATTCTGAAGCTTTCTTT
. TRBJ1-1 TRBV29-1 many 13 CSVIGMPNTEAFF TGCAGCGTGATAGGGATGCCGAACACTGAAGCTTTCTTT
. TRBJ2-7 TRBV9 many 15 CASSAYQGRTTEQYF TGTGCCAGCAGCGCGTATCAGGGCCGGACTACCGAGCAGTACTTC
TRBD1 TRBJ2-2 TRBV6-7 many 16 CASSLPDRGKTGELFF TGTGCCAGCAGTTTGCCGGACAGGGGGAAGACCGGGGAGCTGTTTTTT
TRBD2 TRBJ2-5 TRBV7-2 many 15 CASSRTSGTVETQYF TGTGCCAGCAGCAGAACTAGCGGGACCGTTGAGACCCAGTACTTC
. TRBJ2-5 TRBV5-1 many 16 CASSLKRGALLETQYF TGCGCCAGCAGCTTAAAGAGGGGCGCCCTACTAGAGACCCAGTACTTC
TRBD2 TRBJ2-5 TRBV15 many 16 CATSRVAGGPGETQYF TGTGCCACCAGCAGAGTAGCGGGAGGGCCGGGAGAGACCCAGTACTTC
TRBD2 TRBJ2-5 TRBV6-5 . 17 CASSYSRVSGERETQYF TGTGCCAGCAGTTACTCGAGGGTTAGCGGGGAGCGGGAGACCCAGTACTTC
. TRBJ1-5 TRBV28 many 15 CASSSTGANNQPQHF TGTGCCAGCAGTTCGACCGGGGCCAATAATCAGCCCCAGCATTTT
TRBD1 TRBJ2-5 TRBV6-1 many 16 CASSESRQGNQETQYF TGTGCCAGCAGTGAGAGCAGACAGGGCAACCAAGAGACCCAGTACTTC
. TRBJ2-5 TRBV6-2/TRBV6-3 many 14 CASSYVAGWETQYF TGTGCCAGCAGTTACGTGGCAGGGTGGGAGACCCAGTACTTC
. TRBJ1-6 TRBV6-1 once 16 CASSLRRAADNSPLHF TGTGCCAGCAGTCTCCGGAGGGCAGCAGATAATTCACCCCTCCACTTT
TRBD1 TRBJ2-7 TRBV5-1 . 14 CASSLAAQGEEQYF TGCGCCAGCAGCTTGGCGGCTCAGGGGGAGGAGCAGTACTTC
. TRBJ2-5 TRBV7-2 many 14 CASSSGYAQETQYF TGTGCCAGCAGCTCCGGGTACGCCCAAGAGACCCAGTACTTC
. TRBJ1-1 TRBV20-1 many 16 CSAREVIGAANTEAFF TGCAGTGCTAGAGAAGTCATCGGGGCGGCGAACACTGAAGCTTTCTTT
. TRBJ1-1 TRBV19 . 13 CASKATLNTEAFF TGTGCCAGTAAGGCCACATTGAACACTGAAGCTTTCTTT
. TRBJ2-7 TRBV12-3/TRBV12-4 . 15 CASSLAPAGSGEQYF TGTGCCAGCAGTTTAGCACCGGCGGGCAGCGGCGAGCAGTACTTC
. TRBJ1-5 TRBV27 many 14 CASSTGASDQPQHF TGTGCCAGCAGTACCGGGGCCAGCGATCAGCCCCAGCATTTT
. TRBJ2-3 TRBV13 many 12 CASSLGGDTQYF TGTGCCAGCAGCTTAGGCGGAGATACGCAGTATTTT
. TRBJ1-1 TRBV30 many 13 CAWRGQKNTEAFF TGTGCCTGGAGGGGACAAAAGAACACTGAAGCTTTCTTT
. TRBJ1-2 TRBV2 . 13 CTSSAGGPCGYTF TGTACCAGCAGCGCTGGGGGACCCTGTGGCTACACCTTC
TRBD1 TRBJ2-5 TRBV6-1 few 14 CASSEETGAETQYF TGTGCCAGCAGCGAAGAGACAGGGGCCGAGACCCAGTACTTC
TRBD1 TRBJ1-2 TRBV6-2/TRBV6-3 many 18 CASSYLFRGTGAFYGYTF TGTGCCAGCAGTTACTTGTTTAGGGGGACAGGGGCTTTCTATGGCTACACCTTC
. TRBJ2-5 TRBV6-2/TRBV6-3 many 15 CASSYSMWRQETQYF TGTGCCAGCAGTTACTCGATGTGGCGACAAGAGACCCAGTACTTC
. TRBJ1-1 TRBV7-8 many 12 CASNLLWGEAFF TGTGCCAGCAACCTACTGTGGGGTGAAGCTTTCTTT
TRBD1 TRBJ1-5 TRBV10-3 many 16 CAISVGDSYSNQPQHF TGTGCCATCAGTGTAGGGGACAGTTATAGCAATCAGCCCCAGCATTTT